This T cell receptor beta chain appears in the sequencing data of a study of pediatric ulcerative colitis. Points from the study as a whole: This repertoire reflects total lymphocytes rather than subpopulations like regulatory T cells. Ulcerative colitis patients shared more blood-rectal clones than controls.

Sequencing depth was up to 500,000 reads per sample. Generated by immunoSEQ multiplex PCR, the TCRdb table keeps only in-frame clones and is missing some. The data contain about 15,000 clones, around 89% of them seen just once; the ten biggest clones take up 0.85% to 1%. Remarks on this clone: Its antigen is not known.

This TCR derives from a boy younger than 18 with moderate ulcerative colitis. Sequencing was performed on blood.

The CDR3 DNA follows: TGCGCCAGCAGCCCATGGGCTAGCGGGAGGAACACCGGGGAGCTGTTTTTT. Its protein is CASSPWASGRNTGELFF. The chain is built from TRBV4-1 and TRBJ2-2; 10 bases match TRBD2. This CDR3 is 17 amino acids long. Unmatched junction bases numbered 6, after V lost 4 bases and J lost 1 base. CDR1 and CDR2 from the germline V gene are MGHRA and YSYEKL.